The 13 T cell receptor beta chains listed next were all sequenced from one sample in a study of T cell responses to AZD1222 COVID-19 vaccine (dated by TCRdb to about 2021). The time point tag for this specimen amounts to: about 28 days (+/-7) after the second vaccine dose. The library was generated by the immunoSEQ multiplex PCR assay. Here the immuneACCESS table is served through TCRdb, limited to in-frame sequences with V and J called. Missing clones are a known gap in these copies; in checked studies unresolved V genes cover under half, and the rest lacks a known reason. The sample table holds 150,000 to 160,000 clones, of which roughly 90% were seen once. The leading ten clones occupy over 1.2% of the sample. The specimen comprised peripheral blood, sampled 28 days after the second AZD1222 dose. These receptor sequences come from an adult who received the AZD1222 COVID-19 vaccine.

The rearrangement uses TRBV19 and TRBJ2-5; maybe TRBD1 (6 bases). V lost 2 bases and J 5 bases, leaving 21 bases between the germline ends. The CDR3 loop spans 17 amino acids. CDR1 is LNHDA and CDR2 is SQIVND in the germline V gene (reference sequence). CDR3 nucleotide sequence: TGTGCCAGTAGTATAAAGTCCGGGGCGTATCAGGGGGAGACCCAGTACTTC. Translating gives CASSIKSGAYQGETQYF.

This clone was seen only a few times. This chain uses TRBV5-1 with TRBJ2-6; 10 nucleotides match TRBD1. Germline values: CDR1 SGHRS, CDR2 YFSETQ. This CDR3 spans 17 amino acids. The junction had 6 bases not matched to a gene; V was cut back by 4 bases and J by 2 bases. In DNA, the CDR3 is TGCGCCAGCAGCCGTCCCGGGACAGGGGCTGGGGCCAACGTCCTGACTTTC. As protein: CASSRPGTGAGANVLTF.

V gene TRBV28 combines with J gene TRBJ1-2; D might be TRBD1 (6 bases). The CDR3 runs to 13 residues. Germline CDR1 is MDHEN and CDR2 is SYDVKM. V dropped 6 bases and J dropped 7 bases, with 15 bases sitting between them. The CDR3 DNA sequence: TGTGCCAGCAGAACGACGGGGGCCGGTGGCTACACCTTC. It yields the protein CASRTTGAGGYTF.

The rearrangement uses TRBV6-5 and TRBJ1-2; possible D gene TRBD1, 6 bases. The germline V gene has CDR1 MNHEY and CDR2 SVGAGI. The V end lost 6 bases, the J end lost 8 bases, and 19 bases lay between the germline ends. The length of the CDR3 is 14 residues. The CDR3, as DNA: TGTGCCAGCAGCGCCCCCGTGGGGGCAGAGGGCTACACCTTC. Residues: CASSAPVGAEGYTF.

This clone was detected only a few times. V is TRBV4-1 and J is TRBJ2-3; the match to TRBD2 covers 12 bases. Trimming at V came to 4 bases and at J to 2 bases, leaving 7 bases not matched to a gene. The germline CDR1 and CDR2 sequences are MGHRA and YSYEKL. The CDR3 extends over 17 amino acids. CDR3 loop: CASSRQGLAGNTDTQYF. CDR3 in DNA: TGCGCCAGCAGCCGGCAAGGACTAGCGGGAAACACAGATACGCAGTATTTT.

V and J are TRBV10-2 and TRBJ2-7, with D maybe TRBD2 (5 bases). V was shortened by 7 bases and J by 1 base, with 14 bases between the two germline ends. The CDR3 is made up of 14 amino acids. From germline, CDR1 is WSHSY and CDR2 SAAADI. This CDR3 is CASKGLRYSYEQYF. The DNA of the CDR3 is TGCGCCAGCAAAGGACTTCGGTATTCCTACGAGCAGTACTTC.

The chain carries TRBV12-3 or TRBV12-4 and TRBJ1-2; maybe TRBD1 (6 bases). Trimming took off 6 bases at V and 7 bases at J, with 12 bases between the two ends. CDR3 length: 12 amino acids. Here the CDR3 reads CASRSTGFGYTF. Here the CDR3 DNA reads TGTGCCAGCAGATCTACAGGGTTTGGCTACACCTTC.

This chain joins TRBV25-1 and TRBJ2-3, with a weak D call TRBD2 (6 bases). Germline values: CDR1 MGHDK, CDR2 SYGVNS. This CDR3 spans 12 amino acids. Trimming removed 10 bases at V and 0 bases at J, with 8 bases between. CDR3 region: CATGRSTDTQYF. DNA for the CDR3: TGTGCCACCGGGAGAAGCACAGATACGCAGTATTTT.

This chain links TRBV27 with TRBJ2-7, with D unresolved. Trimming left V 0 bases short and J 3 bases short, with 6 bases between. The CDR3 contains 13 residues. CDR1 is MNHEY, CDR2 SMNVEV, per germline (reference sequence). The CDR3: CASSLSSGYEQYF. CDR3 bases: TGTGCCAGCAGTTTATCGTCGGGCTACGAGCAGTACTTC.

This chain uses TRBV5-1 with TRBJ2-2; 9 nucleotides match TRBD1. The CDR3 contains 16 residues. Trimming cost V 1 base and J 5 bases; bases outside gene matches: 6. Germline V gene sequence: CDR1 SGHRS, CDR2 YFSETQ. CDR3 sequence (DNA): TGCGCCAGCAGCTTGCCGGGGACAGGGAAGACCGGGGAGCTGTTTTTT. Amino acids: CASSLPGTGKTGELFF.

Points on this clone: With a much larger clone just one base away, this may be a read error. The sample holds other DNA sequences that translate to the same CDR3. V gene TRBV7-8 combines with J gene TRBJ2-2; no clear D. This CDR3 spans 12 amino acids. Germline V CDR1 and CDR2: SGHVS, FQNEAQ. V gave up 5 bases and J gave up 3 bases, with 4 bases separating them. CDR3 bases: TGTGCCAGCAGCCCATACACCGGGGAGCTGTTTTTT. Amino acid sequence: CASSPYTGELFF.

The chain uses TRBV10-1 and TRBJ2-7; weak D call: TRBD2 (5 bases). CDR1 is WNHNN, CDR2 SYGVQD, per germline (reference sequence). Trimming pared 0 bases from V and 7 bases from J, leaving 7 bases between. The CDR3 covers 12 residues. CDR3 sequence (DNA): TGCGCCAGCAGTGAGTCCCCGGGGGAGCAGTACTTC. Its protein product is CASSESPGEQYF.

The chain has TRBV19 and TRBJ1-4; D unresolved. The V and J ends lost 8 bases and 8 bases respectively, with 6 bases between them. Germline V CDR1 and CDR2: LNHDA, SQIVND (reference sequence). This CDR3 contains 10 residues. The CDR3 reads CASGREKLFF. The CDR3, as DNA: TGTGCCAGTGGGAGGGAAAAACTGTTTTTT.